Below, 19 T cell receptor beta chains from the same sample are listed, as sequenced in a study of T cell changes during pregnancy in multiple sclerosis. TCRdb's table, derived via immunoSEQ multiplex PCR, lists solely in-frame clones and lacks some. The sample records around 60,000 clones, roughly 92% being singletons. The input for sequencing was peripheral blood, taken in the third trimester of pregnancy. The receptors stem from a female donor in good health, enrolled as a control in a pregnancy study.

In this sample, this clone turned up once. The chain joins TRBV27 to TRBJ2-7, with D tentatively TRBD2 (5 bases). The V gene's germline CDR1 is MNHEY and CDR2 SMNVEV (reference sequence). This CDR3 is built from 15 residues. CDR3 DNA sequence: TGTACCTCAAAGGTAACGGGGATCGAGACCTACGAGCAGTACTTC. It codes for CTSKVTGIETYEQYF.

The genes are TRBV11-1 and TRBJ2-7, with D perhaps TRBD1 (6 bases). V was pared by 2 bases and J by 7 bases, with 18 bases between. The CDR3 is 15 residues long. The V gene's germline CDR1 is SGHAT and CDR2 FQDESV (reference sequence). CDR3 in amino acids: CASSLSGGAEEEQYF. The CDR3 region has the DNA TGTGCCAGCAGCTTAAGTGGGGGCGCGGAGGAAGAGCAGTACTTC.

The chain carries TRBV6-5 and TRBJ1-2; 10 positions match TRBD1. CDR3 length: 15 amino acids. J gave up 4 bases and V 5 bases, and 7 bases lay outside the gene matches. The germline gives CDR1 MNHEY, CDR2 SVGAGI. Here the CDR3 reads CASSARQGAPYGYTF. DNA for the CDR3: TGTGCCAGCAGTGCCAGACAGGGGGCGCCCTATGGCTACACCTTC.

The V gene is TRBV9, the J gene TRBJ2-3; D is perhaps TRBD2 (5 bases). The CDR3 sequence is 14 residues long. CDR1 SGDLS and CDR2 YYNGEE come from the germline V gene. The V end lost 2 bases, the J end lost 4 bases, and 11 bases lay between the germline ends. DNA of the CDR3: TGTGCCAGCAGCGTTTCTAGCATCCCAGATACGCAGTATTTT. Translated, it gives CASSVSSIPDTQYF.

The chain links TRBV19 to TRBJ2-1; D not resolved. The CDR3 runs to 16 residues. The V end was cut by 0 bases, the J end by 5 bases, with 14 bases between. Looked up from germline, CDR1 is LNHDA and CDR2 is SQIVND (reference sequence). CDR3 region: CASSIDRWARNNEQFF. The CDR3 DNA reads TGTGCCAGTAGTATAGATCGTTGGGCCAGAAACAATGAGCAGTTCTTC.

The rearrangement joins TRBV6-5 to TRBJ2-1, with D maybe TRBD2 (6 bases). V was shortened by 2 bases and J by 9 bases, with 20 bases between the two germline ends. CDR3 size: 16 residues. Germline loops: CDR1 MNHEY, CDR2 SVGAGI. The CDR3 bases are TGTGCCAGCAGTTACCATGCTAGGGGAGGCCAGGGTGAGCAGTTCTTC. It encodes CASSYHARGGQGEQFF.

The rearrangement joins TRBV6-5 to TRBJ2-3; 8 nucleotides agree with TRBD2. The germline CDR1 and CDR2 sequences are MNHEY and SVGAGI. This CDR3 region has 13 residues. V trimming: 10 bases; J trimming: 3 bases; junction bases outside the gene matches: 6. CDR3 DNA: TGTGCCACCGTCCGGGAGGGAACAGATACGCAGTATTTT. This gives the protein CATVREGTDTQYF.

J is TRBJ2-5 and V is TRBV7-2; 16 bases agree with TRBD2. Germline CDR1 SGHTA, CDR2 FQGNSA. The CDR3 is 16 amino acids. V was pared by 6 bases and J by 4 bases, with 5 bases of the junction left unmatched. Here the CDR3 DNA reads TGTGCCAGCAGTCCCGGGACTAGCGGGGGGGGAGAGACCCAGTACTTC. This sequence encodes CASSPGTSGGGETQYF.

The chain uses TRBV19 and TRBJ1-4, with D tentatively TRBD1 (5 bases). Germline assignment: CDR1 LNHDA and CDR2 SQIVND (reference sequence). This CDR3 region has 14 residues. Trimming took 6 bases from V and 2 from J, leaving 10 bases between them. CDR3 sequence: CASRQGLTNEKLFF. In DNA form, the CDR3 reads TGTGCCAGTAGGCAGGGATTGACTAATGAAAAACTGTTTTTT.

The chain uses TRBV11-2 and TRBJ1-4; no definite D call. The CDR3 has 16 residues. Germline V gene data show CDR1 as SGHAT and CDR2 as FQNNGV. Trimming pared 0 bases from V and 6 bases from J, leaving 14 bases between. Written as DNA, the CDR3 is TGTGCCAGCAGCTTAGACAGTCTGAGGTTTGATGAAAAACTGTTTTTT. Its protein is CASSLDSLRFDEKLFF.

This chain connects TRBV10-3 to TRBJ2-5, with D tentatively TRBD2 (6 bases). The CDR3 spans 11 residues. Trimming cost V 6 bases and J 4 bases, with 6 bases left between them. Germline CDR1 reads ENHRY; CDR2 reads SYGVKD. CDR3 sequence reads: CAISGGETQYF. The CDR3 DNA sequence: TGTGCCATCAGCGGGGGAGAGACCCAGTACTTC.

The genes are TRBV7-2 and TRBJ2-1, with 9 nucleotides matching TRBD1. Germline V lookup: CDR1 SGHTA, CDR2 FQGNSA. With V trimmed by 4 bases and J by 3 bases, 7 bases remained unmatched. The CDR3 runs to 16 residues. Here the CDR3 reads CASSSHRDRDYNEQFF. Here the CDR3 DNA reads TGTGCCAGCAGCTCCCACCGGGACAGGGACTACAATGAGCAGTTCTTC.

The rearrangement uses TRBV11-2 and TRBJ2-3, with D hard to call. There are 12 residues in the CDR3. Germline CDR1 is SGHAT and CDR2 is FQNNGV. V lost 2 bases and J 4 bases, leaving 4 bases between the germline ends. CDR3 nucleotide sequence: TGTGCCAGCAGCTTATTATCAGATACGCAGTATTTT. Its protein product is CASSLLSDTQYF.

This chain connects TRBV4-1 to TRBJ2-7; D may be TRBD1 (5 bases). Deletions cut 1 base from V and 5 bases from J, with 18 bases between. The CDR3 totals 16 residues. CDR1 and CDR2 (germline): MGHRA, YSYEKL. The CDR3 loop reads CASSQGLNRYRDEQYF. The CDR3 DNA sequence: TGCGCCAGCAGCCAAGGATTGAACAGGTACAGAGACGAGCAGTACTTC.

This rearrangement joins TRBV28 to TRBJ1-5, with TRBD1 identical over 7 bases. J gave up 0 bases and V 0 bases, and 11 bases lay outside the gene matches. The germline gives CDR1 MDHEN, CDR2 SYDVKM. This CDR3 is 19 amino acids long. The CDR3 coding sequence is TGTGCCAGCAGTTTATGGGCCAGGGGGTTCTTTGGTAGCAATCAGCCCCAGCATTTT. Its translation is CASSLWARGFFGSNQPQHF.

The rearrangement uses TRBV5-1 and TRBJ1-4; 9 nucleotides align to TRBD1. The V segment lost 4 bases and the J segment 8 bases; nucleotides outside the gene matches: 6. CDR1 is SGHRS, CDR2 YFSETQ, per germline. This CDR3 contains 14 residues. The CDR3 coding sequence is TGCGCCAGCAGCCAGGACAGGGGAGGCGAAAAACTGTTTTTT. Protein product: CASSQDRGGEKLFF.

The chain couples TRBV5-6 to TRBJ1-5; weak D call: TRBD1 (5 bases). Germline loops: CDR1 SGHDT, CDR2 YYEEEE. This CDR3 spans 13 amino acids. The V end was cut by 4 bases, the J end by 5 bases, with 10 bases between. The CDR3 loop is CASSGPTDQPQHF. In DNA form, the CDR3 reads TGTGCCAGCAGCGGACCGACAGATCAGCCCCAGCATTTT. Full variable domain (outside the CDR3, taken from reference TRBV5-6 and TRBJ1-5): DAGVTQSPTHLIKTRGQQVTLRCSPKSGHDTVSWYQQALGQGPQFIFQYYEEEERQRGNFPDRFSGHQFPNYSSELNVNALLLGDSALYLCASSGPTDQPQHFGDGTRLSIL.

CDR3 protein: CASSLRQGWGYTF. The CDR3 DNA is TGTGCCAGCAGTTTGAGGCAGGGCTGGGGCTACACCTTC. The genes are TRBV27 and TRBJ1-2; D might be TRBD1 (5 bases). Germline-derived CDR1 and CDR2 are MNHEY and SMNVEV (reference sequence). Deletions cut 3 bases from V and 8 bases from J, with 13 bases between. The CDR3 totals 13 residues.

The chain couples TRBV27 to TRBJ2-7, with D tentatively TRBD2 (5 bases). Trimming stripped 5 bases from V and 2 bases from J, with 19 bases between. CDR3 length: 16 residues. Germline V gene lookup returns CDR1 MNHEY and CDR2 SMNVEV (reference sequence). The CDR3 protein is CASSLLGLGGTYEQYF. In DNA form, the CDR3 reads TGTGCCAGCAGTCTCCTCGGACTGGGTGGGACCTACGAGCAGTACTTC.